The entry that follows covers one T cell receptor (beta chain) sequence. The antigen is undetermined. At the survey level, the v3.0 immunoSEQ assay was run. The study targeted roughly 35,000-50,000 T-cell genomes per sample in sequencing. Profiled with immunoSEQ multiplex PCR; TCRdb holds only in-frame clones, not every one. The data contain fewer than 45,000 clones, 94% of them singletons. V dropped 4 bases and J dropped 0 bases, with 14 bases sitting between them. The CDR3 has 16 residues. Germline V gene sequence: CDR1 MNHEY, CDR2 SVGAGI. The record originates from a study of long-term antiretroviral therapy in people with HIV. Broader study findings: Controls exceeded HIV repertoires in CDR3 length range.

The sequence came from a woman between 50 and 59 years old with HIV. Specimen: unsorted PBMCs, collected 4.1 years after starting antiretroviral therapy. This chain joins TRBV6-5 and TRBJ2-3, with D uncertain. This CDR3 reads CASSLQTSTSTDTQYF. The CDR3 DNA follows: TGTGCCAGCAGTTTACAGACAAGCACTAGCACAGATACGCAGTATTTT.